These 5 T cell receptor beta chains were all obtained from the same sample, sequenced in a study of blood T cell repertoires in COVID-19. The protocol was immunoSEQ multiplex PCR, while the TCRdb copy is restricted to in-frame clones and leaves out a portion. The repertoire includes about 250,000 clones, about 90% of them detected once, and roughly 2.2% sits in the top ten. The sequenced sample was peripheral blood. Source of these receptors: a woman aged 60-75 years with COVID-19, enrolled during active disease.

CDR3 nucleotides: TGTGCCAGCAGCCAAGTTCTAACAGGGAGCACTGAAGCTTTCTTT. Protein sequence: CASSQVLTGSTEAFF. This rearrangement joins TRBV3-1 (or the pseudogene TRBV3-2) to TRBJ1-1; a weak D match, TRBD1 (6 bases). The CDR3 has 15 residues. The ends were cut back, 1 base at V and 4 bases at J, with 13 bases in the middle. The germline CDR1 and CDR2 sequences are LGHDT and YNNKEL (reference sequence).

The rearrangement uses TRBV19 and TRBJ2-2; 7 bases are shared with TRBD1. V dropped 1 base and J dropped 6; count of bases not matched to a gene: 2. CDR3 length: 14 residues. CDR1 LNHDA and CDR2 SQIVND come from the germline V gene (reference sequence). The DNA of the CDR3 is TGTGCCAGTAGTATAGCCCAGGGGGCCGGGGAGCTGTTTTTT. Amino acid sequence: CASSIAQGAGELFF.

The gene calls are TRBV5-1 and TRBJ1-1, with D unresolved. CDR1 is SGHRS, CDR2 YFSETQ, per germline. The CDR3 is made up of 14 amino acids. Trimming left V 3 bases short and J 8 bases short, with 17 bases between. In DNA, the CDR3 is TGCGCCAGCAGCTGGAAAACGGACGGCGGGGAAGCTTTCTTT. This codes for CASSWKTDGGEAFF.

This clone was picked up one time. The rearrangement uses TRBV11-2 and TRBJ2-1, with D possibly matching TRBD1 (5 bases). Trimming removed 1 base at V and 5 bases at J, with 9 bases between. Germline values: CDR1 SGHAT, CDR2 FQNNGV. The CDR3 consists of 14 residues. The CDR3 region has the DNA TGTGCCAGCAGCTTAGTGGGGCGCAACAATGAGCAGTTCTTC. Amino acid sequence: CASSLVGRNNEQFF.

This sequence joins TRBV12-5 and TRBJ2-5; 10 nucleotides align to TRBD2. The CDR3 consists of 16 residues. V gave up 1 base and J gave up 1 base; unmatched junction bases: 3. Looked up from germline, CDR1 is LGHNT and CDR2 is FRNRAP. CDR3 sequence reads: CASGLASGGSQETQYF. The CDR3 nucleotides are TGTGCTAGTGGTTTGGCTAGCGGGGGCTCCCAAGAGACCCAGTACTTC.